Listed below are T cell receptor beta chains from one sample, sequenced in a study of graft-versus-host responses after intestinal transplantation. The table came from immunoSEQ multiplex PCR; TCRdb's copy has only in-frame clones and leaves some out. The sample lists some 70,000 clones, around nine tenths seen once, with around 6.7% in the top ten. This sample comprised bone marrow, obtained nearly 750 days after intestinal transplantation. The source is a human patient who received an intestinal transplant, so some T cells may come from the graft donor. Each CDR3 is given with its conserved first and last residue. A D gene is named only where the DNA matches it firmly. Clone size, where shown, is once, few, many, or a class for clones that have expanded.

size: NA
J: TRBJ1-2
D: NA
V: TRBV7-9
CDR3: CASSSTLTRGSDGYTF
DNA: TGTGCCAGCAGCTCTACCCTGACCCGAGGGTCGGATGGCTACACCTTC

size: NA
J: TRBJ1-6
D: NA
V: TRBV21-1
CDR3: CASSKEVGFSGTVNSPLHF
DNA: TGTGCCAGCAGCAAAGAAGTTGGTTTTAGTGGGACAGTTAATTCACCCCTCCACTTT

size: NA
J: TRBJ2-7
D: NA
V: TRBV4-2
CDR3: CASSQDPSSYEQYF
DNA: TGTGCCAGCAGCCAAGACCCTAGCTCCTACGAGCAGTACTTC

size: NA
J: TRBJ2-7
D: TRBD1
V: TRBV27
CDR3: CASSPPRQGSYEQYF
DNA: TGTGCCAGCTCCCCCCCCCGACAGGGCTCCTACGAGCAGTACTTC

size: NA
J: TRBJ2-4
D: NA
V: TRBV5-1
CDR3: CASSLEGLAKNIQYF
DNA: TGCGCCAGCAGCTTGGAAGGATTAGCCAAAAACATTCAGTACTTC

size: NA
J: TRBJ2-2
D: NA
V: TRBV7-2
CDR3: CASSSPLNTGELFF
DNA: TGTGCCAGCAGCTCCCCACTAAACACCGGGGAGCTGTTTTTT

size: NA
J: TRBJ1-1
D: NA
V: TRBV5-4
CDR3: CASSLGTQGNTEAFF
DNA: TGTGCCAGCAGCTTGGGCACACAGGGGAACACTGAAGCTTTCTTT

size: NA
J: TRBJ2-7
D: TRBD2
V: TRBV27
CDR3: CASSFGGGTGEQYF
DNA: TGTGCCAGCAGTTTTGGCGGGGGGACGGGGGAGCAGTACTTC

size: NA
J: TRBJ2-7
D: TRBD1
V: TRBV5-6
CDR3: CASSDGTAAYEQYF
DNA: TGTGCCAGCAGCGACGGGACAGCGGCCTACGAGCAGTACTTC

size: NA
J: TRBJ2-5
D: NA
V: TRBV21-1
CDR3: CASSIGAGRETQYF
DNA: TGTGCCAGCAGCATAGGAGCGGGGAGAGAGACCCAGTACTTC

size: NA
J: TRBJ2-7
D: TRBD1
V: TRBV7-9
CDR3: CASSQTQGDYEQYF
DNA: TGTGCCAGCAGCCAGACACAGGGGGACTACGAGCAGTACTTC

size: NA
J: TRBJ1-2
D: TRBD1
V: TRBV5-5
CDR3: CASSFDRDSYGYTF
DNA: TGTGCCAGCAGCTTCGACCGGGACAGTTATGGCTACACCTTC

size: NA
J: TRBJ2-7
D: NA
V: TRBV19
CDR3: CASSISWTASSYEQYF
DNA: TGTGCCAGTAGTATATCGTGGACAGCGAGCTCCTACGAGCAGTACTTC

size: NA
J: TRBJ1-2
D: NA
V: TRBV5-4
CDR3: CASSIDSPRGYGYTF
DNA: TGTGCCAGCAGCATCGACAGCCCCAGAGGCTATGGCTACACCTTC

size: NA
J: TRBJ1-4
D: NA
V: TRBV6-5
CDR3: CASSYFQATNEKLFF
DNA: TGTGCCAGCAGTTACTTCCAGGCAACTAATGAAAAACTGTTTTTT

size: NA
J: TRBJ2-2
D: NA
V: TRBV29-1
CDR3: CSVRSRVDTGELFF
DNA: TGCAGCGTCCGGAGCCGTGTTGATACCGGGGAGCTGTTTTTT

size: once
J: TRBJ1-5
D: NA
V: TRBV19
CDR3: CASSPGENQPQHF
DNA: TGTGCCAGTTCCCCAGGGGAGAATCAGCCCCAGCATTTT

size: NA
J: TRBJ1-3
D: NA
V: TRBV6-1
CDR3: CASSVQESGNTIYF
DNA: TGTGCCAGCAGTGTGCAGGAGTCGGGAAACACCATATATTTT

size: NA
J: TRBJ2-5
D: NA
V: TRBV6-6
CDR3: CASSYTQETQYF
DNA: TGTGCCAGCAGTTACACACAAGAGACCCAGTACTTC

size: NA
J: TRBJ1-1
D: NA
V: TRBV11-2
CDR3: CASSPAGALNTEAFF
DNA: TGTGCCAGCAGCCCAGCCGGGGCCCTGAACACTGAAGCTTTCTTT

size: NA
J: TRBJ1-2
D: NA
V: TRBV23-1
CDR3: CASSQSPDSIFGYTF
DNA: TGCGCCAGCAGTCAATCCCCGGACTCAATATTTGGCTACACCTTC

size: NA
J: TRBJ2-7
D: NA
V: TRBV6-5
CDR3: CASNRGGGPSHEQYF
DNA: TGTGCCAGCAACCGGGGAGGGGGCCCCTCCCACGAGCAGTACTTC

size: NA
J: TRBJ2-4
D: NA
V: TRBV7-6
CDR3: CASSSIPYLGENIQYF
DNA: TGTGCCAGCAGCTCCATCCCCTATCTGGGGGAAAACATTCAGTACTTC

size: NA
J: TRBJ2-6
D: TRBD2
V: TRBV2
CDR3: CALGGGDSGANVLTF
DNA: TGTGCCCTTGGTGGGGGGGACTCTGGGGCCAACGTCCTGACTTTC

size: NA
J: TRBJ2-1
D: NA
V: TRBV9
CDR3: CASSVEFYNEQFF
DNA: TGTGCCAGCAGCGTAGAATTCTACAATGAGCAGTTCTTC

size: NA
J: TRBJ2-7
D: NA
V: TRBV6-5
CDR3: CASSYFGGRNEQYF
DNA: TGTGCCAGCAGTTACTTTGGGGGACGAAACGAGCAGTACTTC

size: NA
J: TRBJ2-1
D: NA
V: TRBV11-2
CDR3: CASSLEASLRYNEQFF
DNA: TGTGCCAGCAGCTTAGAGGCTAGCCTACGATACAATGAGCAGTTCTTC

size: NA
J: TRBJ2-5
D: NA
V: TRBV10-3
CDR3: CAISESRSGETQYF
DNA: TGTGCCATCAGTGAGTCGAGGTCCGGGGAGACCCAGTACTTC

size: NA
J: TRBJ1-2
D: NA
V: TRBV30
CDR3: CAWSVGGYYGYTF
DNA: TGTGCCTGGAGTGTAGGAGGCTATTATGGCTACACCTTC

size: once
J: TRBJ2-5
D: NA
V: TRBV5-5
CDR3: CASSQVGDEWGQETQYF
DNA: TGTGCCAGCAGCCAGGTCGGGGATGAATGGGGGCAAGAGACCCAGTACTTC

size: once
J: TRBJ2-1
D: NA
V: TRBV5-1
CDR3: CASSLGQTNNEQFF
DNA: TGCGCCAGCAGCTTGGGACAGACCAACAATGAGCAGTTCTTC

size: NA
J: TRBJ2-7
D: NA
V: TRBV5-5
CDR3: CASSLDDIYEQYF
DNA: TGTGCCAGCAGCTTGGATGACATCTACGAGCAGTACTTC

size: NA
J: TRBJ2-1
D: TRBD2
V: TRBV19
CDR3: CASSLQAGWSYNEQFF
DNA: TGTGCCAGTAGTCTCCAAGCGGGATGGTCCTACAATGAGCAGTTCTTC

size: NA
J: TRBJ1-2
D: NA
V: TRBV30
CDR3: CAWVAGPHYGYTF
DNA: TGTGCCTGGGTAGCCGGGCCCCACTATGGCTACACCTTC

size: NA
J: TRBJ1-5
D: TRBD1
V: TRBV18
CDR3: CASSPGTGDYSNQPQHF
DNA: TGTGCCAGCTCACCCGGGACAGGGGACTATAGCAATCAGCCCCAGCATTTT

size: NA
J: TRBJ1-5
D: NA
V: TRBV7-4
CDR3: CASSLVFNQPQHF
DNA: TGTGCCAGCAGCTTAGTATTCAATCAGCCCCAGCATTTT

size: NA
J: TRBJ2-1
D: NA
V: TRBV19
CDR3: CASSPGPVARSEQFF
DNA: TGTGCCAGTAGTCCCGGCCCCGTGGCACGCAGTGAGCAGTTCTTC

size: NA
J: TRBJ2-7
D: NA
V: TRBV27
CDR3: CASSPLGQGIPYEQYF
DNA: TGTGCCAGCAGCCCCCTAGGGCAGGGGATACCCTACGAGCAGTACTTC

size: NA
J: TRBJ1-1
D: NA
V: TRBV28
CDR3: CASSPLGATDQDTEAFF
DNA: TGTGCCAGCAGCCCGTTGGGGGCCACTGACCAAGACACTGAAGCTTTCTTT

size: once
J: TRBJ2-3
D: NA
V: TRBV2
CDR3: CASKANTQYF
DNA: TGTGCCAGCAAAGCGAATACGCAGTATTTT

size: NA
J: TRBJ2-7
D: TRBD1
V: TRBV27
CDR3: CASSLTGTNYEQYF
DNA: TGTGCCAGCAGTTTGACAGGGACCAACTACGAGCAGTACTTC

size: NA
J: TRBJ2-1
D: NA
V: TRBV19
CDR3: CASGTVRGNEQFF
DNA: TGTGCCAGTGGAACAGTAAGGGGCAATGAGCAGTTCTTC

size: NA
J: TRBJ2-7
D: NA
V: TRBV18
CDR3: CASSPRDGSYEQYF
DNA: TGTGCCAGCTCTCCCCGGGATGGGTCCTACGAGCAGTACTTC

size: NA
J: TRBJ2-7
D: TRBD1
V: TRBV5-1
CDR3: CASSLGGPGTGQAEQYF
DNA: TGCGCCAGCAGCTTGGGGGGGCCTGGGACAGGGCAGGCCGAGCAGTACTTC

size: few
J: TRBJ1-5
D: NA
V: TRBV2
CDR3: CASDFGGNQPQHF
DNA: TGTGCCAGCGATTTTGGGGGCAATCAGCCCCAGCATTTT

size: NA
J: TRBJ2-7
D: NA
V: TRBV19
CDR3: CATGESSYEQYF
DNA: TGTGCCACGGGCGAGAGCTCCTACGAGCAGTACTTC

size: NA
J: TRBJ1-5
D: NA
V: TRBV19
CDR3: CASRDPGDQPQHF
DNA: TGTGCCAGTAGAGACCCGGGGGATCAGCCCCAGCATTTT

size: NA
J: TRBJ2-7
D: TRBD2
V: TRBV10-3
CDR3: CAIRPRAGDIYEQYF
DNA: TGTGCCATCAGGCCTCGGGCGGGAGATATCTACGAGCAGTACTTC

size: NA
J: TRBJ1-5
D: NA
V: TRBV28
CDR3: CASSLGVGQPQHF
DNA: TGTGCCAGCAGTTTAGGGGTTGGGCAGCCCCAGCATTTT